The 13 T cell receptor beta chains presented below share a single source sample, sequenced in a study of blood T cell repertoires in COVID-19. Produced via immunoSEQ multiplex PCR; TCRdb's table is partial and in-frame only. The profile shows 100,000 to 120,000 clones, approximately 65% of them singletons. The sequenced sample consisted of peripheral blood. The source of these receptors is a woman between 55 and 75 years old with acute or convalescent COVID-19.

J is TRBJ2-1 and V is TRBV18; TRBD2 agrees at 15 bases. This CDR3 has 18 residues. The J segment lost 6 bases and the V segment lost 1 base, leaving 7 bases of the junction unmatched. Looked up from germline, CDR1 is KGHSH and CDR2 is LQKENI. The CDR3 nucleotides are TGTGCCAGCTCACCACGTGGACTAGCGGGGGGGCCGGGCAATGAGCAGTTCTTC. The encoded protein is CASSPRGLAGGPGNEQFF.

V usage is TRBV24-1 and J usage is TRBJ2-5; D not resolved. CDR3 length equals 12 residues. The germline CDR1 and CDR2 sequences are KGHDR and SFDVKD. V was pared by 2 bases and J by 2 bases, with 2 bases between. CDR3 region: CATSDSQETQYF. The DNA for the CDR3 is TGTGCCACCAGTGATTCGCAAGAGACCCAGTACTTC.

The J gene is TRBJ1-3, the V gene TRBV4-2, with 9 positions matching TRBD1. Germline V gives CDR1 LGHNA, CDR2 YNFKEQ. J was trimmed by 2 bases and V by 0 bases; bases with no gene match: 11. This CDR3 region has 19 residues. This CDR3 reads CASSQDLRGQGLAGNTIYF. CDR3 bases: TGTGCCAGCAGCCAAGATCTTAGGGGACAGGGTTTGGCTGGAAACACCATATATTTT.

J is TRBJ1-1 and V is TRBV6-6; D not resolved. CDR3 length equals 16 residues. The germline V gene has CDR1 MNHNY and CDR2 SVGAGI (reference sequence). Trimming pared 3 bases from V and 2 bases from J, leaving 16 bases between. The CDR3 coding sequence is TGTGCCAGCAGTTATCCATCTTTGGGCCTAAACACTGAAGCTTTCTTT. It is translated as CASSYPSLGLNTEAFF.

The CDR3 nucleotides read TGTGCCAGCTCAGATCCGGGACAGGGCGTCGAGACCCAGTACTTC. This translates into CASSDPGQGVETQYF. The V and J genes are TRBV18 and TRBJ2-5; 9 bases align to TRBD1. With 5 bases clipped from V and 5 bases from J, the junction kept 9 bases outside the gene matches. The CDR3 covers 15 residues. From germline, CDR1 is KGHSH and CDR2 LQKENI.

The V call is TRBV28, the J call TRBJ2-7, with 12 bases aligning to TRBD2. V dropped 5 bases and J dropped 2; count of bases not matched to a gene: 1. The CDR3 is 14 amino acids. Looked up from germline, CDR1 is MDHEN and CDR2 is SYDVKM. CDR3 in amino acids: CASSRTSGAYEQYF. In DNA form, the CDR3 reads TGTGCCAGCAGTAGGACTAGCGGGGCCTACGAGCAGTACTTC.

This clone was picked up a small number of times. The rearrangement uses TRBV7-6 and TRBJ2-1; 13 bases map to TRBD2. The ends lost 5 bases at V and 7 bases at J; junction bases unmatched: 5. The V gene's germline CDR1 is SGHVS and CDR2 FNYEAQ. The CDR3 contains 15 residues. CDR3 nucleotide sequence: TGTGCCAGCAGCGTCACTAGCGGGGGGGCTAATGAGCAGTTCTTC. This translates into CASSVTSGGANEQFF.

The chain links TRBV4-1 to TRBJ2-2, with 11 bases that match TRBD2. The CDR3 covers 19 residues. The germline CDR1 and CDR2 sequences are MGHRA and YSYEKL. J lost 4 bases, V lost 0 bases, and 10 bases had no gene match. CDR3 sequence: CASSQEVAGGPRGTGELFF. The CDR3 coding sequence is TGCGCCAGCAGCCAAGAGGTAGCGGGGGGGCCTCGAGGCACCGGGGAGCTGTTTTTT.

This sequence joins TRBV11-2 and TRBJ1-1; D might be TRBD1 (6 bases). Trimming removed 1 base at V and 0 bases at J, with 12 bases between. The CDR3 covers 16 residues. In germline, CDR1 is SGHAT, CDR2 FQNNGV. CDR3 amino acids: CASSLAFGGLNTEAFF. Written as DNA, the CDR3 is TGTGCCAGCAGCTTAGCCTTTGGGGGCTTGAACACTGAAGCTTTCTTT. The full variable domain, in which reference TRBV11-2 and TRBJ1-1 provide the parts outside the CDR3, is EAGVAQSPRYKIIEKRQSVAFWCNPISGHATLYWYQQILGQGPKLLIQFQNNGVVDDSQLPKDRFSAERLKGVDSTLKIQPAKLEDSAVYLCASSLAFGGLNTEAFFGQGTRLTVV.

The chain combines TRBV18 with TRBJ2-1; 9 bases are a match to TRBD1. The J segment lost 14 bases and the V segment lost 4 bases, leaving 3 bases of the junction unmatched. The CDR3 contains 11 residues. The germline V gene has CDR1 KGHSH and CDR2 LQKENI. The CDR3 bases are TGTGCCAGCTCACTGGGACAGGGAGAGTTCTTC. This codes for CASSLGQGEFF.

The chain has TRBV2 and TRBJ1-5; TRBD1 aligns across 7 bases. Per the germline V gene, CDR1 is SNHLY and CDR2 is FYNNEI. The CDR3 is made up of 13 amino acids. V lost 7 bases, J lost 5 bases, and 5 bases stayed unmatched. CDR3 sequence (DNA): TGTGCCAGCACCCAGGGGGTGGATCAGCCCCAGCATTTT. The encoded protein is CASTQGVDQPQHF.

This clone was counted a single time. The J gene is TRBJ2-2, the V gene TRBV7-9; perhaps TRBD1 as D (5 bases). V gave up 1 base and J gave up 5 bases, with 17 bases separating them. CDR3 length: 17 amino acids. Looked up from germline, CDR1 is SEHNR and CDR2 is FQNEAQ (reference sequence). CDR3 sequence reads: CASSLESGRARTGELFF. The CDR3 nucleotides are TGTGCCAGCAGCTTAGAATCGGGCAGGGCGAGGACCGGGGAGCTGTTTTTT.

The chain uses TRBV27 and TRBJ2-2; 9 bases map to TRBD1. This CDR3 has 16 amino acids. After removal of 4 bases from V and 1 base from J, the junction contained 4 bases not matched to a gene. Germline V gene data show CDR1 as MNHEY and CDR2 as SMNVEV (reference sequence). The CDR3 protein is CASSSTGQGNTGELFF. The CDR3 coding sequence is TGTGCCAGCAGTTCCACGGGACAGGGGAACACCGGGGAGCTGTTTTTT.